The TCR beta chain described here comes from a study of blood T cell repertoires in COVID-19. Turning to the study itself: There were acute and convalescent COVID-19 samples, and they came from the United States, Italy and Spain.

Libraries were prepared by immunoSEQ multiplex PCR; TCRdb keeps only in-frame clonotypes and omits some of them. The data hold 250,000 to 350,000 clones, with roughly 83% observed a single time. Between the trimmed V and J ends, which lost 5 bases and 6 bases, there was a span of 21 bases. Germline V gives CDR1 MNHEY, CDR2 SMNVEV (reference sequence). This CDR3 contains 16 residues. This TCR derives from a human donor with COVID-19, enrolled during active disease. The donor label of this sample is uncertain. The material sequenced was peripheral blood. The V call is TRBV27, the J call TRBJ2-3, with D perhaps TRBD2 (6 bases). The CDR3 DNA reads TGTGCCAGCAGTCGGGTCGGGGGAGCGGGTTACGATACGCAGTATTTT. This sequence encodes CASSRVGGAGYDTQYF.